The 32 T cell receptor beta chains below come from one sample, sequenced in a study of T cell responses to AZD1222 COVID-19 vaccine. The assay was immunoSEQ multiplex PCR, and TCRdb's table has in-frame clones only and misses some. Altogether approximately 130,000 clones are present, over 90% being singletons, with the ten largest covering roughly 0.9%. Material: peripheral blood, obtained on day 0 of AZD1222 vaccination. These receptors were obtained from an adult in good health.

V gene TRBV29-1 combines with J gene TRBJ2-1; D remains ambiguous. Germline V CDR1 and CDR2: SQVTM, ANQGSEA. Trimming shortened V by 2 bases and J by 12 bases, and 8 bases separated the two germline ends. This CDR3 has 10 amino acids. The CDR3 here is CSVETVGQFF. The CDR3 DNA follows: TGCAGCGTTGAAACGGTAGGGCAGTTCTTC.

V and J are TRBV4-1 and TRBJ2-2; 8 bases are shared with TRBD1. Germline values: CDR1 MGHRA, CDR2 YSYEKL. With 4 bases clipped from V and 6 bases from J, the junction kept 7 bases outside the gene matches. This CDR3 is built from 15 residues. The CDR3 DNA is TGCGCCAGCAGCCCTGGGACAGGCGTATCCGGGGAGCTGTTTTTT. Translated, it gives CASSPGTGVSGELFF.

The chain carries TRBV19 and TRBJ1-2; D is ambiguous. Germline V CDR1 and CDR2: LNHDA, SQIVND (reference sequence). V was pared by 1 base and J by 3 bases, with 9 bases between. This CDR3 is built from 14 residues. The CDR3 region has the DNA TGTGCCAGTAGTATAGGACGGTTGTACTATGGCTACACCTTC. Its protein product is CASSIGRLYYGYTF. Supplemented by reference TRBV19 and TRBJ1-2, the full variable domain reads DGGITQSPKYLFRKEGQNVTLSCEQNLNHDAMYWYRQDPGQGLRLIYYSQIVNDFQKGDIAEGYSVSREKKESFPLTVTSAQKNPTAFYLCASSIGRLYYGYTFGSGTRLTVV.

The V call is TRBV10-1, the J call TRBJ2-3; TRBD1 aligns across 9 bases. The germline CDR1 and CDR2 sequences are WNHNN and SYGVQD (reference sequence). Trimming removed 6 bases from V and 6 bases from J; junction bases left unmatched: 10. This CDR3 has 15 amino acids. CDR3 residues: CASRAGTGNSDTQYF. DNA of the CDR3: TGCGCCAGCAGAGCCGGGACAGGGAATTCGGATACGCAGTATTTT.

The chain joins TRBV10-1 to TRBJ1-2; D ambiguous. Trimming stripped 0 bases from V and 5 bases from J, with 7 bases between. The CDR3 contains 13 residues. Germline values: CDR1 WNHNN, CDR2 SYGVQD (reference sequence). The CDR3 protein is CASSESLLYGYTF. The CDR3 DNA is TGCGCCAGCAGTGAGTCATTGCTGTATGGCTACACCTTC.

V is TRBV6-5 and J is TRBJ2-7; the D call may be TRBD1 or TRBD2 (5 bases each). Between the trimmed V and J ends, which lost 4 bases and 0 bases, there was a span of 10 bases. This CDR3 is 14 amino acids long. The germline V gene encodes CDR1 MNHEY and CDR2 SVGAGI. This CDR3 reads CASSLGDGSYEQYF. In nucleotides, the CDR3 is TGTGCCAGCAGTTTGGGGGACGGCTCCTACGAGCAGTACTTC.

This sequence joins TRBV27 and TRBJ1-2; perhaps TRBD1 as D (5 bases). The germline CDR1 and CDR2 sequences are MNHEY and SMNVEV (reference sequence). Trimming took 5 bases from V and 4 from J, leaving 11 bases between them. The CDR3 has 13 amino acids. For the CDR3, the DNA is TGTGCCAGCAGTCAGTGGGGCACCTATGGCTACACCTTC. This sequence encodes CASSQWGTYGYTF.

The J gene is TRBJ1-6, the V gene TRBV6-5, with TRBD1 identical over 8 bases. This CDR3 contains 14 residues. The V gene end was trimmed by 4 bases and the J gene end by 7 bases; junction bases not matched to a gene: 3. CDR1 and CDR2 from the germline V gene are MNHEY and SVGAGI. CDR3 amino acids: CASSWTGPNSPLHF. The CDR3 coding sequence is TGTGCCAGCAGTTGGACAGGGCCCAATTCACCCCTCCACTTT.

J is TRBJ2-7 and V is TRBV5-6, with D possibly being TRBD2 (5 bases). The CDR3 spans 14 residues. The V and J ends lost 4 bases and 1 base respectively, with 12 bases between them. CDR1 is SGHDT and CDR2 is YYEEEE in the germline V gene. CDR3 sequence reads: CASSPRAASYEQYF. For the CDR3, the DNA is TGTGCCAGCAGCCCGAGGGCAGCATCCTACGAGCAGTACTTC.

This sequence joins TRBV6-1 and TRBJ1-6, with 9 bases aligning to TRBD1. The J segment lost 7 bases and the V segment lost 4 bases, leaving 11 bases of the junction unmatched. CDR1 is MNHNS, CDR2 SASEGT, per germline. This CDR3 comprises 17 residues. CDR3: CASSGLTGGAKNSPLHF. The CDR3 DNA follows: TGTGCCAGCAGTGGACTTACAGGGGGCGCGAAGAATTCACCCCTCCACTTT.

The chain joins TRBV12-3 or TRBV12-4 to TRBJ2-1, with D uncertain. The CDR3 covers 12 residues. Between the trimmed V and J ends, which lost 2 bases and 6 bases, there was a span of 5 bases. CDR3 bases: TGTGCCAGCAGTTTAACCCGCAATGAGCAGTTCTTC. As protein: CASSLTRNEQFF.

The rearrangement uses TRBV11-2 and TRBJ2-7; D gene uncertain. Germline CDR1 SGHAT, CDR2 FQNNGV. V shed 3 bases and J shed 7 bases, with 13 bases lying between them. The CDR3 contains 13 residues. Here the CDR3 reads CASSFLDSREQYF. The DNA of the CDR3 is TGTGCCAGCAGCTTTTTAGACTCCCGGGAGCAGTACTTC.

The chain uses TRBV5-1 and TRBJ2-5; 10 positions agree with TRBD1. The CDR3 totals 13 residues. Per the germline V gene, CDR1 is SGHRS and CDR2 is YFSETQ. The J segment lost 5 bases and the V segment lost 4 bases, leaving 2 bases of the junction unmatched. CDR3: CASSRTGGETQYF. CDR3 in DNA: TGCGCCAGCAGCCGGACAGGGGGGGAGACCCAGTACTTC.

V usage is TRBV2 and J usage is TRBJ1-1, with D unresolved. V dropped 6 bases and J dropped 2 bases, with 13 bases sitting between them. Per germline, CDR1 SNHLY and CDR2 FYNNEI. This CDR3 contains 14 residues. The CDR3 nucleotides read TGTGCCAGCAGAGAGCGAGTCGGAAACACTGAAGCTTTCTTT. This encodes CASRERVGNTEAFF. Using reference TRBV2 and TRBJ1-1 for the parts outside the CDR3, the full variable domain is EPEVTQTPSHQVTQMGQEVILRCVPISNHLYFYWYRQILGQKVEFLVSFYNNEISEKSEIFDDQFSVERPDGSNFTLKIRSTKLEDSAMYFCASRERVGNTEAFFGQGTRLTVV.

This clone has only a few counts. The chain recombines TRBV5-1 with TRBJ2-5; D uncertain. The germline V gene encodes CDR1 SGHRS and CDR2 YFSETQ. CDR3 length: 14 residues. With 0 bases removed from V and 5 bases from J, the gap between germline ends came to 11 bases. CDR3 bases: TGCGCCAGCAGCTTGGAGGGTGTAGGGGAGACCCAGTACTTC. This codes for CASSLEGVGETQYF.

The chain uses TRBV28 and TRBJ1-1; D is unresolved. The length of the CDR3 is 11 residues. Per the germline V gene, CDR1 is MDHEN and CDR2 is SYDVKM. V lost 5 bases to trimming and J lost 7 bases, with 8 bases between them. This CDR3 is CASSLRGEAFF. In DNA form, the CDR3 reads TGTGCCAGCAGTCTTCGGGGTGAAGCTTTCTTT.

The chain uses TRBV5-1 and TRBJ1-1; no reliable D call. The CDR3 runs to 13 residues. Between the trimmed V and J ends, which lost 3 bases and 4 bases, there was a span of 10 bases. Looked up from germline, CDR1 is SGHRS and CDR2 is YFSETQ. The CDR3 sequence: CASSYRGGTEAFF. In DNA form, the CDR3 reads TGCGCCAGCAGCTATCGGGGAGGCACTGAAGCTTTCTTT.

The chain employs TRBV11-2 and TRBJ2-7, with TRBD2 matching over 9 bases. From germline, CDR1 is SGHAT and CDR2 FQNNGV. V shed 1 base, J shed 4 bases, and the junction held 5 bases outside the gene matches. The CDR3 is 15 amino acids. CDR3 protein: CASSLASGDLYEQYF. The CDR3 region has the DNA TGTGCCAGCAGCTTAGCTAGCGGGGATCTATACGAGCAGTACTTC.

The chain links TRBV5-1 to TRBJ1-1; no clear D. V dropped 6 bases and J dropped 1 base, with 7 bases sitting between them. In germline, CDR1 is SGHRS, CDR2 YFSETQ. The CDR3 has 12 amino acids. The CDR3, as DNA: TGCGCCAGCAAATGGGGGAACACTGAAGCTTTCTTT. Translated, it gives CASKWGNTEAFF.

In this sample, this clone turned up a few times. This chain links TRBV4-1 with TRBJ2-7; maybe TRBD2 (5 bases). Germline V lookup: CDR1 MGHRA, CDR2 YSYEKL. The V and J ends lost 2 bases and 0 bases respectively, with 11 bases between them. The CDR3 length is 15 residues. CDR3 residues: CASSQTRRGSYEQYF. The CDR3 bases are TGCGCCAGCAGCCAAACCAGACGGGGCTCCTACGAGCAGTACTTC.

This sequence joins TRBV6-5 and TRBJ1-5; no definite D call. Germline assignment: CDR1 MNHEY and CDR2 SVGAGI. V was shortened by 10 bases and J by 2 bases, with 9 bases between the two germline ends. This CDR3 spans 12 amino acids. The CDR3 here is CAIGVGNQPQHF. CDR3 bases: TGTGCCATTGGAGTGGGCAATCAGCCCCAGCATTTT.

This chain joins TRBV14 and TRBJ1-1, with TRBD1 identical over 7 bases. The V and J ends lost 4 bases and 2 bases, in that order; junction bases with no gene match: 13. The CDR3 contains 17 residues. Germline-derived CDR1 and CDR2 are SGHDN and FVKESK. The CDR3 coding sequence is TGTGCCAGCAGCCCCTGGGTAGGGAGGGGGCATAACACTGAAGCTTTCTTT. Its protein is CASSPWVGRGHNTEAFF.

This rearrangement joins TRBV7-9 to TRBJ2-3; TRBD2 matches at 10 bases. The trim removed 5 bases at V and 1 base at J, leaving 3 bases unmatched. This CDR3 region has 15 residues. The germline gives CDR1 SEHNR, CDR2 FQNEAQ (reference sequence). CDR3 in amino acids: CASSGTSGGTDTQYF. CDR3 nucleotide sequence: TGTGCCAGCAGCGGAACTAGCGGGGGCACAGATACGCAGTATTTT.

The chain has TRBV2 and TRBJ2-2; TRBD2 agrees at 7 bases. Germline V gene sequence: CDR1 SNHLY, CDR2 FYNNEI. The junction had 3 bases not matched to a gene; V was cut back by 1 base and J by 7 bases. CDR3 length: 14 residues. The CDR3 loop is CASSEEAGYGELFF. The DNA of the CDR3 is TGTGCCAGCAGTGAAGAAGCGGGGTACGGGGAGCTGTTTTTT.

This rearrangement joins TRBV27 to TRBJ1-2; 7 positions match TRBD1. CDR1 and CDR2 (germline): MNHEY, SMNVEV (reference sequence). V shed 6 bases and J 5 bases; nucleotides not matched to a gene: 6. CDR3 length equals 13 residues. The CDR3, as DNA: TGTGCCAGCAGCCCGACAGGGCAATATGGCTACACCTTC. This gives the protein CASSPTGQYGYTF.

The chain is built from TRBV4-1 and TRBJ1-2, with a tentative D call TRBD1 (5 bases). V dropped 0 bases and J dropped 7 bases, with 12 bases sitting between them. This CDR3 contains 14 residues. CDR1 MGHRA and CDR2 YSYEKL come from the germline V gene. The CDR3 coding sequence is TGCGCCAGCAGCCAAGATGGGGGAATGGGTGGCTACACCTTC. Translated, it gives CASSQDGGMGGYTF.

This clone has only one observation. V usage is TRBV6-5 and J usage is TRBJ1-1, with a weak D call TRBD1 (5 bases). Germline CDR1 MNHEY, CDR2 SVGAGI. V was cut by 6 bases and J by 1 base, with 6 bases left in between. This CDR3 is 12 amino acids long. The CDR3 protein is CASRRGNTEAFF. The CDR3 DNA follows: TGTGCCAGCAGGAGGGGGAACACTGAAGCTTTCTTT.

The chain uses TRBV2 and TRBJ1-6; D gene ambiguous. The V and J ends lost 8 bases and 2 bases respectively, with 13 bases between them. Germline V gene sequence: CDR1 SNHLY, CDR2 FYNNEI. The length of the CDR3 is 15 residues. DNA of the CDR3: TGTGCCAGCCTCGGGGTTATCACCTATAATTCACCCCTCCACTTT. Amino acids: CASLGVITYNSPLHF.

CDR3 in amino acids: CASSLISPGQGLDYGYTF. DNA of the CDR3: TGCGCCAGCAGCTTGATCTCCCCAGGCCAGGGGCTGGACTATGGCTACACCTTC. This chain connects TRBV5-1 to TRBJ1-2, with D tentatively TRBD1 (6 bases). V was pared by 1 base and J by 3 bases, with 22 bases between. The germline gives CDR1 SGHRS, CDR2 YFSETQ. The CDR3 sequence is 18 residues long.

This clone was seen just once. This chain links TRBV5-8 with TRBJ1-2, with TRBD1 as a possible D gene (5 bases). V shed 4 bases and J shed 1 base, with 17 bases lying between them. Germline CDR1 SGHTS, CDR2 YDEGEE. CDR3 length: 16 residues. The CDR3 sequence: CASSLTRGFYNYGYTF. Written as DNA, the CDR3 is TGTGCCAGCAGCCTTACCCGGGGCTTTTATAACTATGGCTACACCTTC.

The chain couples TRBV2 to TRBJ1-1, with D unresolved. The CDR3 totals 13 residues. Germline values: CDR1 SNHLY, CDR2 FYNNEI. The V end was cut by 2 bases, the J end by 11 bases, with 15 bases between. The CDR3 here is CASSERPSWRAFF. CDR3 DNA sequence: TGTGCCAGCAGTGAAAGACCGAGCTGGAGGGCTTTCTTT.

This sequence joins TRBV12-3 or TRBV12-4 and TRBJ1-2; D is unresolved. Between the trimmed V and J ends, which lost 6 bases and 2 bases, there was a span of 10 bases. This CDR3 region has 13 residues. CDR3 bases: TGTGCCAGCAGGCGGACGCTAAACTATGGCTACACCTTC. It encodes CASRRTLNYGYTF.